The source of this T cell receptor beta chain is a study of blood T cells in healthy people across ages. Primed by a sample-barcoded 5' primer and a J-beta primer mix, a second PCR proceeded for about 6 to 12 cycles. In TCRdb, the 5' RACE reads were re-called with MiXCR into one record per CDR3 protein. The repertoire consists of 1.4 million or so distinct CDR3 sequences, with 35% to 45% occurring once and the leading ten covering under 5%. The study drew donors from healthy Caucasian individuals in Russia aged roughly 6 to 90. Germline values: CDR1 LGHNA, CDR2 YSLEER. V dropped 0 bases and J dropped 2 bases, with 23 bases sitting between them. The CDR3 sequence is 19 residues long.

This sequence originates from a woman in her late teens or twenties in good health. The genes are TRBV4-3 and TRBJ2-7; D possibly matches TRBD1 or TRBD2 (5 bases each). Sequenced material: blood. CDR3 nucleotide sequence: TGCGCCAGCAGCCAAGATTATGGTCACTCGGGACGTAGGACCTACGAGCAGTACTTC. Protein sequence: CASSQDYGHSGRRTYEQYF.